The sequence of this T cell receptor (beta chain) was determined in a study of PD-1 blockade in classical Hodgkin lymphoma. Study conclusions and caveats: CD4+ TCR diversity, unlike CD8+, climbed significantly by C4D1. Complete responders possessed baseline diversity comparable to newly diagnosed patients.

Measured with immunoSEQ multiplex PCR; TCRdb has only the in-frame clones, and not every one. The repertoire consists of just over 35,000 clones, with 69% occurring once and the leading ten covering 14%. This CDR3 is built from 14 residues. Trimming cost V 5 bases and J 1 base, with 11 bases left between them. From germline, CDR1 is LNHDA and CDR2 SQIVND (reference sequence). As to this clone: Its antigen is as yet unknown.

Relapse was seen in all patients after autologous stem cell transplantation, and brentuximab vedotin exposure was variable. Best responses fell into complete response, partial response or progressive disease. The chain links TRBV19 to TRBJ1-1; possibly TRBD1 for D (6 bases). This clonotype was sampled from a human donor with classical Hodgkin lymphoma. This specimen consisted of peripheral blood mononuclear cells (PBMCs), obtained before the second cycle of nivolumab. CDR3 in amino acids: CASSLGAPNTEAFF. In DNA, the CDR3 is TGTGCCAGTAGTTTGGGGGCCCCGAACACTGAAGCTTTCTTT. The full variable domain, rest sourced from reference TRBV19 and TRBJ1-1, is DGGITQSPKYLFRKEGQNVTLSCEQNLNHDAMYWYRQDPGQGLRLIYYSQIVNDFQKGDIAEGYSVSREKKESFPLTVTSAQKNPTAFYLCASSLGAPNTEAFFGQGTRLTVV.